The sequence of this TCR beta chain was determined in a study of cytomegalovirus exposure and HLA in healthy donors (dated by TCRdb to the late 2010s). Background for the entire study: An earlier analysis of approximately 640 of the donors reported approximately 300 Gb of sequence data and around 110 million unique TCR beta sequences from some 180 million T cells. An early release that covered roughly 600 HLA-typed donors contained approximately 300 gigabases of sequencing data and tens of millions of unique TCR sequences. Of the 350 to 400 genotyped donors, approximately 82% fell in the genetic ancestry cluster associated with self-reported Caucasian donors. The study was designed to test whether signatures of past pathogen exposure could be identified by cataloging public T cell receptors. The study profiled the T cell repertoires of 500 to 800 subjects by immunosequencing and related them to cytomegalovirus serostatus. In addition to the first cohort of 666 subjects, a separate validation cohort of 130 or so different subjects was used. To predict cytomegalovirus infection status, the study combined high-throughput TCR immunosequencing, statistical association of individual TCRs with disease status, and machine learning. A later analysis re-analyzed previously published TCR beta repertoires from about 600 donors and added high-resolution HLA genotyping to study TCR occurrence patterns. Rather than using new phenotypic data, the later analysis identified candidate immune exposures from TCR beta sequences and from how often those sequences occurred across donors. In an earlier analysis of roughly 580 of the donors, high-throughput TCR beta sequencing was used to judge whether each TCR beta V gene segment behaved as functional or pseudogenic. Donor age, sex, ethnicity and CMV serostatus were compiled alongside the repertoire data. A later genetic analysis used genome-wide SNP genotypes for about three fifths of the 666 donors, treating that subset as a discovery cohort. All discovery cohort repertoires had been generated on a single sequencing platform. Both class I and class II loci were covered by HLA typing, at four-digit resolution. The number of donors typed differed by locus, with roughly 620-640 for A, B, C, DRB1 and DQB1, around 520 for DQA1, 606 for DPA1, and 472 for DPB1. Roughly 5 DR-DQ haplotypes were handled as single units for association and clustering, since linkage in the cohort was strong. On average, about 200,000 unique TCR beta nucleotide sequences were sequenced per donor among fewer than 500 genotyped donors of the cohort, with around 19% of those sequences being non-productive.

The study at large found these results: Cytomegalovirus status was reported to be diagnosed by the classifier with high specificity and sensitivity in both the original and validation cohorts. It was suggested by the authors that the approach could potentially be generalized to other disease states and immunological phenotypes. According to a later genetic analysis, donors in an Asian-associated ancestry cluster had fewer N-insertions in productive TCRs than the roughly 660-donor mean. Sequencing depth was assumed to be roughly uniform across donors in the presence/absence analyses, though that assumption may not hold. According to a later analysis, TCR association rates differed among HLA loci, with DRB1 alleles showing the most associated TCRs and HLA-C alleles showing the fewest. While some public TCRs were present in many individuals, most TCR sequences turned up only very rarely across donors. A later genetic analysis associated a missense DCLRE1C variant with V-gene and J-gene trimming of TCR beta chains, and an independent cohort replicated the association. The sequencing pipeline was judged likely to have produced a cluster of highly shared sequence variants as a technical artifact. A further reported finding was that TCR beta sequences accurately predicted the HLA-A and HLA-B alleles for most subjects in the first cohort. According to a later analysis, most CMV-associated TCR beta chains appeared to be HLA-restricted, and the HLA associations seemed to be driven largely by CMV exposure. When HLA alleles, especially DR and DQ, strongly co-occurred, attributing TCR associations to individual alleles was difficult. In an earlier analysis of fewer than 700 of the donors, most TCR beta V segments appeared in productive rearrangements about 90% or about 30% of the time, broadly matching IMGT annotations. Because counts were too low, fewer than 20 rarely observed V segments, including chromosome 9 orphons, were excluded from the earlier analysis of about 500 of the donors. CMV serostatus was the only immune exposure information available for the cohort. According to a later analysis, parvovirus B19, influenza, CMV and Epstein-Barr virus appeared linked to several top co-occurrence clusters. The study gave a list of about 150 TCR beta chains associated with cytomegalovirus. Some IMGT-functional V segments, including TRBV6-2 and TRBV6-3, could not be told apart with the 87-base-pair reads, so those segments were excluded. A few of the identified cytomegalovirus-associated TCR beta chains were confirmed in vitro to be specific for cytomegalovirus antigens. In a later analysis, 16,951 TCR beta sequences were associated with specific HLA alleles at a false discovery rate of 0.05. Correlated functional status among segregating V segments might be attributable to linkage disequilibrium, but an unknown experimental factor could not be ruled out. Because some donors lacked HLA typing at each locus, the association tests relied only on the typed subset. In this cohort, only TCR beta chains were sequenced, and detectable features were limited by the absence of alpha or paired-chain data. Compared with equally common non-associated chains, HLA-associated TCR beta chains in a later analysis were more clonally expanded and had lower generation probabilities.

A note on this clone: Its antigen has not been determined. Per-nucleotide qualities are absent, and no much larger clonotype sits a single base away.

The library came from the immunoSEQ multiplex PCR assay. The multiplex PCR relied on a mix of 60 forward primers for TCR Vbeta segments and 13 reverse primers for TCR Jbeta segments. A multiplex PCR assay on genomic DNA amplified the CDR3 region of rearranged TCR beta genes. The Illumina HiSeq System was used to sequence the amplified TCR beta libraries as 87-base-pair reads. Concerning the study's data processing: A later analysis tallied around 87 million unique TCR beta chains across the 666 repertoires, and some 12 million of those chains were shared by two or more donors. Raw reads were error-corrected and collapsed into unique sequences with a nearest-neighbor algorithm that merged closely related sequences to remove PCR and sequencing errors. V, D and J gene segments were assigned by aligning CDR3 sequences to IMGT reference sequences. For a sequence to be retained, a match of at least six nucleotides to both a V gene segment and a J gene segment was required. A rearrangement was called productive if the CDR3 had no stop codons and remained in frame with V and J, and every other rearrangement was called non-productive. Following IMGT convention, CDR3 was defined as the stretch from the second conserved V-encoded cysteine up to the conserved J-encoded phenylalanine. Sequences without an unambiguous match to a single V gene segment were excluded from the earlier analysis of approximately 600 of the donors. An earlier analysis of under 750 of the donors called V segments functional above 56.7% productive rearrangements and segregating when the between-donor standard deviation exceeded 5%. A statistical classification framework was built to diagnose cytomegalovirus status from the catalog of TCR beta chain sequences. In a later analysis, TCR nucleotide sequences were compared against IMGT/GENE-DB human TR gene sequences so that V and J genes could be assigned. In a later analysis, CDR3 sequences and most-parsimonious VDJ recombination scenarios were assigned using the TCRdist pipeline. In a later analysis, each TCR beta chain was defined by its CDR3 amino acid sequence together with its V-gene family, and reads lacking a unique V-gene family were excluded. A later analysis removed roughly 590 highly shared, low-generation-probability nucleotide sequences to deal with suspected cross-contamination and a sequencing artifact. A later analysis calculated a clonal expansion index for each public chain from normalized within-repertoire ranks of inferred template counts. A later analysis computed generation probabilities with a VDJ recombination model fitted to out-of-frame rearrangements, and checked the results against IGoR. In a later analysis, hypergeometric tests were used to score TCR-TCR, TCR-HLA and TCR-CMV co-occurrence, with a repertoire-size bias correction applied to TCR pairs. A later analysis estimated false discovery rates by permuting HLA or CMV assignments 20 times. A later analysis grouped co-occurring TCRs with DBSCAN, adding TCRdist sequence similarity when clustering within HLA-allele-positive subsets. For co-occurrence clustering, repertoires with fewer than 30,000 or more than 120,000 public chains were excluded, along with 5 or 6 repertoires with anomalous nucleotide sharing. Held by TCRdb, this immuneACCESS table contains in-frame sequences only and omits some clones. Under half of the omission traces to an unresolved V gene where checked; the cause of the rest is unknown. V, J and clone size are those of that table, while D and trimming were read from the DNA. Within this sample are roughly 200,000 clones, with roughly 80% of them counted one time only. Together, the top ten hold approximately 2.1% of the sample.

V has 7 bases trimmed and J has 2 bases trimmed; junction bases matching no gene number 7. The cysteine opens and the phenylalanine closes a CDR3 of 15 amino acids. The retained sequence is limited to the CDR3, 45 bases, with the frame set at the first base. Sequences MRHNA (CDR1) and SNTAGT (CDR2) are obtained from the germline V gene. The cohort was made up of roughly 670 healthy bone marrow donors. At the time of sampling, all cohort members were nominally healthy, though unrecorded immune exposures were likely present. The donor was CMV seropositive and belonged to the group of a few hundred seropositive cohort members. A peripheral blood sample was collected from each donor, and TCR beta sequencing was performed on peripheral blood mononuclear cells. Genomic DNA extraction from the blood cell samples was performed with the Qiagen DNeasy Blood Extraction Kit.

The V gene is TRBV6-4 and the J gene is TRBJ2-2; 7 of the junction bases match TRBD1. The sample consisted of PBMCs. The receptor's source is a woman aged 25 to 45 in good health and CMV-seropositive. The DNA sequence reads TGTGCCAGCACGGCGCAAGGGGGCAACACCGGGGAGCTGTTTTTT. Translated, it reads CASTAQGGNTGELFF.